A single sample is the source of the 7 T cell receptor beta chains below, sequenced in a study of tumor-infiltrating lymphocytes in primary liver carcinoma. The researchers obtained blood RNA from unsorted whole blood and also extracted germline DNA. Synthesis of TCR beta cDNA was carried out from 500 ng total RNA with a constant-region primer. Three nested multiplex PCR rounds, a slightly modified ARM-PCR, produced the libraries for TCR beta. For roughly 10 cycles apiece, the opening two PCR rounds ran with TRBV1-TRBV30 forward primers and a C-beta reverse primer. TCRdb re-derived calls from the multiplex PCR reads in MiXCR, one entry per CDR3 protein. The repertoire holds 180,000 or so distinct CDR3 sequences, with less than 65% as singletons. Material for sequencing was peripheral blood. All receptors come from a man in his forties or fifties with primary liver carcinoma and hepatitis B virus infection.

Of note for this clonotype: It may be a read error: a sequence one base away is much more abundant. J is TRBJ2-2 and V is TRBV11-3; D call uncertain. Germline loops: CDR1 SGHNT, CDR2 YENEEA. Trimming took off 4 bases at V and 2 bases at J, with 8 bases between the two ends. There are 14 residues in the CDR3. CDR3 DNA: TGTGCCAGCAGCTCAGGTGCTAACACCGGGGAGCTGTTTTTT. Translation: CASSSGANTGELFF. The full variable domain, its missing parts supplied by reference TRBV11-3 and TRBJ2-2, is EAGVVQSPRYKIIEKKQPVAFWCNPISGHNTLYWYLQNLGQGPELLIRYENEEAVDDSQLPKDRFSAERLKGVDSTLKIQPAELGDSAVYLCASSSGANTGELFFGEGSRLTVL.

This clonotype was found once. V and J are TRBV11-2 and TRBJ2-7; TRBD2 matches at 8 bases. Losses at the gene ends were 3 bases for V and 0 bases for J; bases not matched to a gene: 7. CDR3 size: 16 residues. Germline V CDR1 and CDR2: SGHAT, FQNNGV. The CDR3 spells CASSLAPSGCSYEQYF. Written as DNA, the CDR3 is TGTGCCAGCAGCTTGGCACCTAGCGGGTGCTCCTACGAGCAGTACTTC.

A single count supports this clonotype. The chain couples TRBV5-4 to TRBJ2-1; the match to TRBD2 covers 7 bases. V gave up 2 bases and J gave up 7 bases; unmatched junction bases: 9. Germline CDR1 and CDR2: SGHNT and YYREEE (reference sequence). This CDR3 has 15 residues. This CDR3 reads CASSFPQRGGNEQFF. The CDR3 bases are TGTGCCAGCAGCTTCCCTCAGCGGGGAGGGAATGAGCAGTTCTTC.

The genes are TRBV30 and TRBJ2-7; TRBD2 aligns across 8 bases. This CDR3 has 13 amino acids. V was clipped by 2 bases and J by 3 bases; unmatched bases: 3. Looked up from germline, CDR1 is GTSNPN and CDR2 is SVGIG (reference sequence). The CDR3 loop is CAWSKLADYEQYF. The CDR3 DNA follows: TGTGCCTGGAGTAAACTAGCGGACTACGAGCAGTACTTC.

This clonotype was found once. The DNA of the CDR3 is TGTGCCAGCAGACGGCAGTGGGAGGAGGGCGGGGAGCTGTTTTTT. The encoded protein is CASRRQWEEGGELFF. The chain carries TRBV2 and TRBJ2-2, with a tentative D call TRBD2 (6 bases). The germline CDR1 and CDR2 sequences are SNHLY and FYNNEI. The CDR3 sequence is 15 residues long. Trimming took off 6 bases at V and 7 bases at J, with 18 bases between the two ends.

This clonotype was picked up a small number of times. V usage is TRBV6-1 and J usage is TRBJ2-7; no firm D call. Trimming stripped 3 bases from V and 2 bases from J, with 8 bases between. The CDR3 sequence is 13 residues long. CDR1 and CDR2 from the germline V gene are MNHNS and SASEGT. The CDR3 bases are TGTGCCAGCAGTGAGAGCCAGACCTACGAGCAGTACTTC. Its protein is CASSESQTYEQYF.

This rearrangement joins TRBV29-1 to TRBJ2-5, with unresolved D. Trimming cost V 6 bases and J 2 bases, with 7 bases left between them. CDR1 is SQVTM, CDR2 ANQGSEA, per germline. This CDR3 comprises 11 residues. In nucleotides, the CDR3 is TGCAGCGTCGGTTTTCAAGAGACCCAGTACTTC. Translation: CSVGFQETQYF.